This TCR beta chain stems from a study of shared clonotypes between healthy human individuals. Donation came from healthy HIV-negative adults that had no recent acute infections or vaccinations. Germline assignment: CDR1 SGHTA and CDR2 FQGNSA. The CDR3 contains 14 residues. Losses at the gene ends were 3 bases for V and 7 bases for J; bases not matched to a gene: 4. Genomic DNA per cell subset filled all wells of several immunoSEQ plates. In the authors' methods: Junction-only immunoSEQ sequences carried no quality scores, so filtering differed. Produced via immunoSEQ multiplex PCR; TCRdb's table is partial and in-frame only. That table is the source of V, J and clone size, and D and trimming were worked out from the DNA. The table has more than 1 million clones, roughly 74% seen once.

This sequence was found in a man aged 18 to 35 in good health. Some clones in this sample may be carry-over from other donors' samples. The rearrangement links TRBV7-2 to TRBJ1-5, with 9 nucleotides matching TRBD1. Sequencing was performed on memory CD4+ T cells from PBMCs. The sample's subset: CD45RA-negative fraction. CDR3 sequence (DNA): TGTGCCAGCAGCTTTGGGACAGGGCCCCAGCCCCAGCATTTT. This gives the protein CASSFGTGPQPQHF.